The 5 T cell receptor beta chains reported below all come from one sample, sequenced in a study of CD8 T cells in ankylosing spondylitis. TCRdb reprocessed the 5' RACE reads via MiXCR and lists one record per CDR3 protein. Of about 100,000 distinct CDR3 sequences listed, just under 9% are singletons. Material: blood, either unsorted or a sorted T cell fraction (not recorded which). Every receptor here comes from a male donor with ankylosing spondylitis or in good health (not recorded which).

This clonotype occurred many times. The V gene is TRBV12-3 or TRBV12-4, the J gene TRBJ2-3; weak D call: TRBD2 (5 bases). The CDR3 runs 13 residues. The V gene lost 6 bases and the J gene lost 1 base, with 8 bases spanning the gap. The CDR3 is CASSPGGTDTQYF. CDR3 coding DNA: TGTGCCAGCAGCCCCGGGGGCACAGATACGCAGTATTTT.

In the case of this clonotype: This clone may be a read error of a much larger clone one base away. This chain connects TRBV13 to TRBJ2-7, with TRBD2 matching 9 bases. This CDR3 comprises 14 residues. CDR1 is PRHDT and CDR2 is FYEKMQ in the germline V gene (reference sequence). CDR3 sequence: CASSLASGVYAQYF. In DNA form, the CDR3 reads TGTGCCAGCAGCTTAGCTAGCGGGGTCTACGCGCAGTACTTC.

At least ten counts were recorded for this clonotype. V usage is TRBV4-2 and J usage is TRBJ2-3, with no clear D. The CDR3 is 16 amino acids. Trimming removed 0 bases from V and 4 bases from J, with 14 bases in between. Germline V lookup: CDR1 LGHNA, CDR2 YNFKEQ. The CDR3 sequence: CASSQESADPSDTQYF. CDR3 DNA sequence: TGTGCCAGCAGCCAAGAGTCGGCTGACCCCTCAGATACGCAGTATTTT.

V and J are TRBV3-1 and TRBJ1-5, with TRBD1 matching over 7 bases. The trim removed 2 bases at V and 6 bases at J, leaving 7 bases unmatched. There are 15 residues in the CDR3. Germline assignment: CDR1 LGHDT and CDR2 YNNKEL (reference sequence). CDR3 sequence: CASSQQGGRGQPQHF. The DNA for the CDR3 is TGTGCCAGCAGCCAACAGGGGGGTCGAGGTCAGCCCCAGCATTTT.

In this sample, this clonotype turned up many times. The V gene is TRBV4-2, the J gene TRBJ2-1, with 7 bases identical to TRBD2. The V and J ends lost 0 bases and 3 bases, in that order; junction bases with no gene match: 2. Germline lookup yields CDR1 LGHNA and CDR2 YNFKEQ. The CDR3 runs to 15 residues. The CDR3 loop reads CASSQDSGDYNEQFF. In nucleotides, the CDR3 is TGTGCCAGCAGCCAAGACAGCGGGGACTACAATGAGCAGTTCTTC.